This T cell receptor beta chain emerged from a study of identical twins. Losses at the gene ends were 0 bases for V and 7 bases for J; bases not matched to a gene: 12. Germline values: CDR1 KGHSH, CDR2 LQKENI. The CDR3 is 17 residues long. This clonotype has only a few counts. Unique molecular identifiers were present on the cDNA, which also gained a universal primer site by template switching. MiXCR, applied by TCRdb to the 5' RACE reads, yields one record per CDR3 protein. The data hold about 720,000 distinct CDR3 sequences, with under 9% observed a single time. This same sample was also taken into another study, of yellow fever vaccine responses in identical twins. That source notes: Twins' vaccine T cell responses were reported to seem partly convergent and partly personalized.

Sequencing input: PBMCs. This chain uses TRBV18 with TRBJ2-1, with 7 bases matching TRBD2. The origin of this receptor is a woman under 30 in good health. The CDR3 DNA reads as TGTGCCAGCTCACCACCGGGAAGCGGGATGACCTCGAATGAGCAGTTCTTC. Protein sequence: CASSPPGSGMTSNEQFF.